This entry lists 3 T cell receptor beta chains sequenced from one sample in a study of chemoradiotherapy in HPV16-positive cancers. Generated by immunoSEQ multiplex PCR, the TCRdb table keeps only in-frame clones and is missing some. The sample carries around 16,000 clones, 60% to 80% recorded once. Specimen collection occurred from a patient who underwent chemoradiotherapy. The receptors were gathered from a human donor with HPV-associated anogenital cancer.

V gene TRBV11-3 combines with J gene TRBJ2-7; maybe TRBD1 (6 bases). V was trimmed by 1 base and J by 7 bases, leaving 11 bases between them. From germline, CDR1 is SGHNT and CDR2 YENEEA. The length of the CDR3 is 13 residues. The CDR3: CASSLGTEREQYF. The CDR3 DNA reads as TGTGCCAGCAGCTTAGGGACAGAGAGGGAGCAGTACTTC.

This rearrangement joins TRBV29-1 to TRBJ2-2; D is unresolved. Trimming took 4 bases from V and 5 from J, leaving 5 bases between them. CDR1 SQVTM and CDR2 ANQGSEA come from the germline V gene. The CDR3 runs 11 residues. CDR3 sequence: CSVGGTGELFF. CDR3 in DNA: TGCAGCGTTGGGGGAACCGGGGAGCTGTTTTTT.

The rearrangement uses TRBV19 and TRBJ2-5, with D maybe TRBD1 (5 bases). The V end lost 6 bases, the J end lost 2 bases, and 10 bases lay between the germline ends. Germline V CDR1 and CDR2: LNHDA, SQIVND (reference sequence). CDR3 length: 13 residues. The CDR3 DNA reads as TGTGCCAGTAGACAAAGACAGCAAGAGACCCAGTACTTC. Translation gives CASRQRQQETQYF.